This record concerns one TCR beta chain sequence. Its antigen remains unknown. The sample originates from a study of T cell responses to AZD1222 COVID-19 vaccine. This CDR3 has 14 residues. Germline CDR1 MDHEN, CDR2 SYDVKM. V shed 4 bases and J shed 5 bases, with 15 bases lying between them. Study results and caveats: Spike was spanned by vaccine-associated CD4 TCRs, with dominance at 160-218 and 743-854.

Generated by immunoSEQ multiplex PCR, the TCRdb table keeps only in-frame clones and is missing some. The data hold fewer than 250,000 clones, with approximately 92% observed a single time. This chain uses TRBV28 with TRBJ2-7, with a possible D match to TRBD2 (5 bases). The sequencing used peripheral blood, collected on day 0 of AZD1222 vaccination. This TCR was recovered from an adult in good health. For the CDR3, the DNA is TGTGCCAGCAGTTCGGACTTCCTGCTGCACGAGCAGTACTTC. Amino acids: CASSSDFLLHEQYF.